This record looks at one T cell receptor beta chain sequence and its context. Profiled with immunoSEQ multiplex PCR; TCRdb holds only in-frame clones, not every one. Among about 2.1 million clones listed, around 93% were seen once. This sample is part of a study of shared clonotypes between healthy human individuals. CD45RO-negative, CCR7-positively selected cells formed the naive CD8 fraction, excluding terminally differentiated effector memory CD45RA+ cells. The germline V gene has CDR1 SEHNR and CDR2 FQNEAQ (reference sequence). This CDR3 comprises 15 residues. The V segment lost 4 bases and the J segment 6 bases; nucleotides outside the gene matches: 10.

The origin of this receptor is a man aged 18-30 years in good health. Some clones in this sample may be carry-over from other donors' samples. This rearrangement joins TRBV7-9 to TRBJ1-1, with 8 bases matching TRBD1. Sequencing was performed on naive CD8+ T cells from PBMCs. CDR3 in DNA: TGTGCCAGCAGCTCCTACAGGGGGGCCGGCGCTGAAGCTTTCTTT. As protein: CASSSYRGAGAEAFF.